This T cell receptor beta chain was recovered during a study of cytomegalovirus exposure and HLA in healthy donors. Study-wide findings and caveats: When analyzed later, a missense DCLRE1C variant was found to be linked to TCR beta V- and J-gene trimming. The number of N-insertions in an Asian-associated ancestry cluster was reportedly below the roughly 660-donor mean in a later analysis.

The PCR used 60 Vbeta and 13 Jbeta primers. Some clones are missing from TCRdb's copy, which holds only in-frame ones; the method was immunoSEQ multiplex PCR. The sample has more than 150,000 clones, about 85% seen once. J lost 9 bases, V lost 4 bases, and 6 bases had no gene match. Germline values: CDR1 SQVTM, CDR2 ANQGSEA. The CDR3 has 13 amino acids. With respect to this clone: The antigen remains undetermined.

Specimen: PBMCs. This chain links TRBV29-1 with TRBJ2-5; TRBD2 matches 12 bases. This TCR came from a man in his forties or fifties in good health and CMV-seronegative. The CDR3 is CSVAETSGGPQYF. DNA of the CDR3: TGCAGCGTTGCGGAAACTAGCGGGGGGCCCCAGTACTTC.